This T cell receptor beta chain was retrieved from a study of blood T cell repertoires in COVID-19. Across the whole study: T cells, B-cell-depleted T cells, or PBMCs provided the cDNA or gDNA that served as material.

Sequenced by immunoSEQ multiplex PCR; TCRdb stores in-frame clones only, minus some. Altogether some 220,000 clones are present, approximately 85% being singletons, with the ten largest covering about 2.4%. Looked up from germline, CDR1 is SNHLY and CDR2 is FYNNEI. The junction had 6 bases not matched to a gene; V was cut back by 6 bases and J by 4 bases. This CDR3 is built from 16 residues. This receptor was obtained from a woman between 65 and 79 years old with COVID-19, enrolled during active disease. The chain couples TRBV2 to TRBJ2-2; 12 bases fit TRBD2. The sample comprised peripheral blood. The CDR3 DNA reads as TGTGCCAGCAGGGCGACTAGCGGGAGAGGCACCGGGGAGCTGTTTTTT. It codes for CASRATSGRGTGELFF.